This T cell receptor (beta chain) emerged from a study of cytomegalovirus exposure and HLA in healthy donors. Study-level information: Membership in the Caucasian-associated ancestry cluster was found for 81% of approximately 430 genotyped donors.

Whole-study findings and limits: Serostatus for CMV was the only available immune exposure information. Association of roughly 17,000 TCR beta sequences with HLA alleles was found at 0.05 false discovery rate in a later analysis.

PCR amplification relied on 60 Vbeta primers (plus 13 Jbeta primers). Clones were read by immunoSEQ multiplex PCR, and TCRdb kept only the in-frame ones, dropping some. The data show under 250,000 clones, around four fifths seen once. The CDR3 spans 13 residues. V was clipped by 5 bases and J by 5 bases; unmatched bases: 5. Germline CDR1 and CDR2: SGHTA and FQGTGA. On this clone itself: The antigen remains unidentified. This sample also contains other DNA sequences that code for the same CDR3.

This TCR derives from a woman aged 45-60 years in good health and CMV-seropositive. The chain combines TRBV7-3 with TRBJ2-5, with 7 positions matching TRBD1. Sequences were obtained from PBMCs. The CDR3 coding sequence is TGTGCCAGCAGCCTAAACAGGGGTGAGACCCAGTACTTC. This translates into CASSLNRGETQYF.